This record covers a single T cell receptor beta chain. Among the donors, all were Caucasian adults who lived in Nashville, Tennessee. A CD45RA-negative memory subset and a CD45RA+ naive subset were separated from the CD4+ cells. This entry comes from a study of shared clonotypes between healthy human individuals. Trimming removed 9 bases at V and 7 bases at J, with 16 bases between. Germline lookup yields CDR1 SEHNR and CDR2 FQNEAQ (reference sequence). This CDR3 is built from 13 residues. TCRdb's table, derived via immunoSEQ multiplex PCR, lists solely in-frame clones and lacks some. The profile shows under 2,500,000 clones, 90% to 97% of them singletons.

This receptor was obtained from a man between 18 and 29 years old in good health. V is TRBV7-9 and J is TRBJ2-1; D possibly matches TRBD1 or TRBD2 (5 bases each). The source material was naive CD4+ T cells sorted from blood. Sample subset: CD45RA+ positively selected. For the CDR3, the DNA is TGTGCCAGTTCACGTGGGGGAAGGAATGAGCAGTTCTTC. Encoded protein: CASSRGGRNEQFF.